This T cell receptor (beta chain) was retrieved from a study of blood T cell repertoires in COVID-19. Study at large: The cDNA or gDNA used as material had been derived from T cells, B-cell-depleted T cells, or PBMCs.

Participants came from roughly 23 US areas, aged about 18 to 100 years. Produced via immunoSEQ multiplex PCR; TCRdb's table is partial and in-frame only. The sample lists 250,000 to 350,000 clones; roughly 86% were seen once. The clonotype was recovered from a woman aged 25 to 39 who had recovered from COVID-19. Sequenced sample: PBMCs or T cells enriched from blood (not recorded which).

CDR3 residues: CASSPDTKGDTQYF. The DNA for the CDR3 is TGTGCCAGCTCACCGGACACAAAAGGCGATACGCAGTATTTT. V gene TRBV18 combines with J gene TRBJ2-3; possible D gene TRBD1, 5 bases. V was shortened by 3 bases and J by 6 bases, with 13 bases between the two germline ends. CDR3 size: 14 residues. Germline V gene sequence: CDR1 KGHSH, CDR2 LQKENI.